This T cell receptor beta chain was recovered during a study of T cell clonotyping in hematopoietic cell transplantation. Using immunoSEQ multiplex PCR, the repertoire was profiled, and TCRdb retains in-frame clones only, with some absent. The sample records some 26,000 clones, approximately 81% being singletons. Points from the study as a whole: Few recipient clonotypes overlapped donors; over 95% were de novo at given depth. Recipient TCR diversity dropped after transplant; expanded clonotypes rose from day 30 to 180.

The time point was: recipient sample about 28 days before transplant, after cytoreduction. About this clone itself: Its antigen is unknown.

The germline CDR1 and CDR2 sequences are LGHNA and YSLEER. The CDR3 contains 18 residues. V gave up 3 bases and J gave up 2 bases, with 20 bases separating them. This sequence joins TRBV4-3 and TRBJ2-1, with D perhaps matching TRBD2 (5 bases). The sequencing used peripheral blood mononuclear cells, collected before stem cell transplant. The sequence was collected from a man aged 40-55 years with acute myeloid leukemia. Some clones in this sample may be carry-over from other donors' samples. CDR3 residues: CASSQGISPGNPYNEQFF. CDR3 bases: TGCGCCAGCAGCCAGGGAATAAGCCCCGGGAACCCCTACAATGAGCAGTTCTTC.